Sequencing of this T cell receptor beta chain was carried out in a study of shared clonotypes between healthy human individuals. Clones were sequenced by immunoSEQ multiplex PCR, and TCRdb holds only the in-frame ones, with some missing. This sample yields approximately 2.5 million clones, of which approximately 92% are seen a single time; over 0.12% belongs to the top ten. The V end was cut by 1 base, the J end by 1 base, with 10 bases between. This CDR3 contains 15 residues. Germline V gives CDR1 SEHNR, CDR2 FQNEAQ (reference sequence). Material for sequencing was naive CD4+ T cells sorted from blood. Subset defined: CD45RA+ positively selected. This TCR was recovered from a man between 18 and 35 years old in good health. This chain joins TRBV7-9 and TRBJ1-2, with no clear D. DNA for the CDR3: TGTGCCAGCAGCTTAGAAGGCAGGCATAACTATGGCTACACCTTC. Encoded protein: CASSLEGRHNYGYTF.